The 18 T cell receptor beta chains below come from one sample, sequenced in a study of cytomegalovirus exposure and HLA in healthy donors. This PCR relied on a set of 60 Vbeta primers and 13 Jbeta primers. Sequencing used immunoSEQ multiplex PCR; TCRdb keeps in-frame clones, though not all of them. Counted here are about 140,000 clones, approximately 9% occurring once; the ten biggest clones make up 6% to 7.5%. Sequences were obtained from PBMCs. All receptors derive from a middle-aged woman in good health and CMV-seropositive.

As DNA, the CDR3 is TGTGCCAGCAGAAATTCTAGGAATTCACCCCTCCACTTT. This encodes CASRNSRNSPLHF. The chain carries TRBV21-1 and TRBJ1-6. TRBV21-1 constitutes a pseudogene. This CDR3 region has 13 residues.

This clone was counted only a few times. This chain joins TRBV4-1 and TRBJ2-5; TRBD1 matches at 9 bases. V lost 1 base, J lost 5 bases, and 8 bases stayed unmatched. CDR1 MGHRA and CDR2 YSYEKL come from the germline V gene. There are 16 residues in the CDR3. The CDR3 protein is CASSQVIGQGRETQYF. The CDR3 region has the DNA TGCGCCAGCAGCCAAGTCATAGGACAGGGGAGGGAGACCCAGTACTTC.

In its sample, this clone was seen a few times. V gene TRBV2 combines with J gene TRBJ1-6, with a possible D match to TRBD1 (5 bases). The germline gives CDR1 SNHLY, CDR2 FYNNEI. This CDR3 spans 16 amino acids. Trimming shortened V by 6 bases and J by 5 bases, and 17 bases separated the two germline ends. The DNA for the CDR3 is TGTGCCAGCAGCCTAGAGCGGGCAGGGAATAATTCACCCCTCCACTTT. Amino acid sequence: CASSLERAGNNSPLHF.

This clone was observed a few times. V is TRBV2 and J is TRBJ2-5, with D hard to call. In germline, CDR1 is SNHLY, CDR2 FYNNEI. Trimming shortened V by 6 bases and J by 1 base, and 12 bases separated the two germline ends. The CDR3 is 14 amino acids. The CDR3 sequence: CASSLESSQETQYF. In nucleotides, the CDR3 is TGTGCCAGCAGCCTAGAGAGCAGCCAAGAGACCCAGTACTTC.

This clone was seen a handful of times. This rearrangement joins TRBV27 to TRBJ2-7; no clear D gene. V was clipped by 4 bases and J by 9 bases, with 19 bases between them. This CDR3 is built from 14 residues. The germline gives CDR1 MNHEY, CDR2 SMNVEV (reference sequence). CDR3 coding DNA: TGTGCCAGCAGTTCCCGTCCTTTCCTACGAGGGCAGTACTTC. This codes for CASSSRPFLRGQYF.

The CDR3 here is CASSEASLLYSPLHF. The CDR3 DNA follows: TGTGCCAGCTCCGAGGCTTCGCTCCTATATTCACCCCTCCACTTT. The chain carries TRBV6-1 and TRBJ1-6; D not resolved. CDR3 length: 15 residues. Germline CDR1 is MNHNS and CDR2 is SASEGT. The V end lost 8 bases, the J end lost 8 bases, and 19 bases lay between the germline ends.

This clone has more than one count but fewer than ten. J is TRBJ1-1 and V is TRBV7-8; D gene unclear. Germline-derived CDR1 and CDR2 are SGHVS and FQNEAQ. Trimming left V 0 bases short and J 7 bases short, with 12 bases between. The CDR3 covers 14 residues. The CDR3 protein is CASSLAAARGEAFF. CDR3 DNA sequence: TGTGCCAGCAGCTTAGCGGCAGCCCGCGGTGAAGCTTTCTTT.

The chain couples TRBV10-3 to TRBJ2-3; 13 bases align to TRBD2. Germline CDR1 ENHRY, CDR2 SYGVKD. The CDR3 spans 21 residues. V trimming: 0 bases; J trimming: 6 bases; junction bases outside the gene matches: 18. The CDR3 sequence is CAISESIGTSTSGGATDTQYF. Written as DNA, the CDR3 is TGTGCCATCAGTGAGTCGATCGGTACGAGTACTAGCGGGGGGGCCACCGATACGCAGTATTTT.

Only a few counts were recorded for this clone. The chain is built from TRBV6-6 and TRBJ1-4, with D unclear. This CDR3 contains 16 residues. Germline CDR1 MNHNY, CDR2 SVGAGI (reference sequence). V was cut by 2 bases and J by 0 bases, with 10 bases left in between. For the CDR3, the DNA is TGTGCCAGCAGTTACCAGAGGATTGCAACTAATGAAAAACTGTTTTTT. Translating gives CASSYQRIATNEKLFF.

This chain connects TRBV6-1 to TRBJ2-1; TRBD2 agrees at 10 bases. Trimming at V came to 4 bases and at J to 5 bases, leaving 5 bases not matched to a gene. The CDR3 is 15 residues long. In germline, CDR1 is MNHNS, CDR2 SASEGT. The CDR3: CASSAITSGDNEQFF. The CDR3 DNA is TGTGCCAGCAGTGCGATAACTAGCGGGGACAATGAGCAGTTCTTC.

This clone was counted between two and nine times. In DNA form, the CDR3 reads TGTGCCATCAGTGGCCAGGGTATGACAGGGCTGGACTATGGCTACACCTTC. Its protein is CAISGQGMTGLDYGYTF. This chain uses TRBV10-3 with TRBJ1-2; the match to TRBD1 covers 7 bases. Looked up from germline, CDR1 is ENHRY and CDR2 is SYGVKD. Trimming removed 4 bases from V and 3 bases from J; junction bases left unmatched: 14. This CDR3 contains 17 residues.

This sequence joins TRBV7-3 and TRBJ2-3; weak D call: TRBD1 (5 bases). V was pared by 5 bases and J by 2 bases, with 17 bases between. Germline V lookup: CDR1 SGHTA, CDR2 FQGTGA. CDR3 length: 16 residues. This chain's CDR3 is CASSLLGRMNTDTQYF. The CDR3 coding sequence is TGTGCCAGCAGCCTCTTGGGGCGGATGAACACAGATACGCAGTATTTT.

There are a few counts of this clone. The chain links TRBV2 to TRBJ1-1; D is ambiguous. This CDR3 contains 14 residues. Germline-derived CDR1 and CDR2 are SNHLY and FYNNEI. The germline V and J ends were trimmed by 4 bases and 4 bases, with 13 bases remaining between them. The CDR3 DNA is TGTGCCAGCAGTGTTGGGAGGGTTTCCACTGAAGCTTTCTTT. The encoded protein is CASSVGRVSTEAFF.

The genes are TRBV10-3 and TRBJ1-6; 8 nucleotides match TRBD1. J lost 8 bases, V lost 8 bases, and 8 bases had no gene match. The germline CDR1 and CDR2 sequences are ENHRY and SYGVKD. This CDR3 contains 14 residues. The CDR3 loop reads CAIRGTGHDSPLHF. Written as DNA, the CDR3 is TGTGCCATCCGAGGGACAGGTCACGATTCACCCCTCCACTTT.

This clone was seen a few times. The chain couples TRBV5-1 to TRBJ2-7; TRBD1 aligns across 9 bases. Unmatched junction bases numbered 9, after V lost 0 bases and J lost 5 bases. CDR3 length: 16 amino acids. Germline-derived CDR1 and CDR2 are SGHRS and YFSETQ. The CDR3, as DNA: TGCGCCAGCAGCTTGGAATTTGGGACAGGGCACGACGAGCAGTACTTC. This codes for CASSLEFGTGHDEQYF.

The chain links TRBV2 to TRBJ1-4, with 7 nucleotides matching TRBD1. This CDR3 is built from 14 residues. The ends lost 6 bases at V and 8 bases at J; junction bases unmatched: 9. Germline CDR1 is SNHLY and CDR2 is FYNNEI. CDR3 DNA: TGTGCCAGCAGGACCCGACAGGGACCCGAAAAACTGTTTTTT. Translation: CASRTRQGPEKLFF.

There are a few counts of this clone. The CDR3 nucleotides are TGCGCCAGCAGCCAGGAGCAGATCGATGAGCAGTTCTTC. Translated: CASSQEQIDEQFF. V is TRBV4-3 and J is TRBJ2-1; D uncertain. This CDR3 is 13 amino acids long. Deletions cut 3 bases from V and 8 bases from J, with 11 bases between. CDR1 and CDR2 (germline): LGHNA, YSLEER.

Concerning this clone itself: This likely comes from a read error, as the CDR3 has no conserved phenylalanine or tryptophan at its end. The V call is TRBV4-2, the J call TRBJ1-3, with 10 bases matching TRBD1. The J segment lost 6 bases and the V segment lost 3 bases, leaving 8 bases of the junction unmatched. The CDR3 spans 16 residues. Germline lookup yields CDR1 LGHNA and CDR2 YNFKEQ. The CDR3 region is CASSQYGTGDTNTIYS. The CDR3 DNA is TGTGCCAGCAGCCAGTATGGGACAGGGGATACAAACACCATATATTCT.